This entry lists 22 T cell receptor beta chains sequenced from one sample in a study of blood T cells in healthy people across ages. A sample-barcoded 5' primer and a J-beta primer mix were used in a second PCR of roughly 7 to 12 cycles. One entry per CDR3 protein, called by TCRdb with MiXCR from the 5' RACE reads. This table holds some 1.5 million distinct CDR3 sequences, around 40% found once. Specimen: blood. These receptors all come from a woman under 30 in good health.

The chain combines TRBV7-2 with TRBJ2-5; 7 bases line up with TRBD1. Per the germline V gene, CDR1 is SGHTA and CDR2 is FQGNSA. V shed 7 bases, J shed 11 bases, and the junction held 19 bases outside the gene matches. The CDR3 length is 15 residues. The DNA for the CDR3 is TGTGCCAGCATCCTTCGACAGGGAAGATACAATGAGCAGTACTTC. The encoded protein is CASILRQGRYNEQYF.

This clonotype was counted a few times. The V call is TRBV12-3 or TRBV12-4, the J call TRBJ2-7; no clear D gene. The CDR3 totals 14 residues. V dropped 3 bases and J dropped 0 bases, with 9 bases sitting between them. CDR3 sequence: CASSFPASSYEQYF. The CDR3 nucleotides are TGTGCCAGCAGTTTCCCTGCGAGCTCCTACGAGCAGTACTTC.

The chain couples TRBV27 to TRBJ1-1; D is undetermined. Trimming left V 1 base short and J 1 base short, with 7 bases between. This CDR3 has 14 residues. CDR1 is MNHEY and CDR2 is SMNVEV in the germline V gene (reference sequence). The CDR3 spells CASSLLWKNTEAFF. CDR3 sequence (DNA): TGTGCCAGCAGTTTATTGTGGAAGAACACTGAAGCTTTCTTT.

In DNA form, the CDR3 reads TGTGCCAGCAGCCCTAACCTCGCCGTGGGGAAAAACATTCAGTACTTC. It translates to CASSPNLAVGKNIQYF. V and J are TRBV6-2 or TRBV6-3 and TRBJ2-4, with no clear D. This CDR3 is 16 amino acids long. Germline lookup yields CDR1 MNHEY and CDR2 SVGEGT. V was pared by 6 bases and J by 4 bases, with 19 bases between.

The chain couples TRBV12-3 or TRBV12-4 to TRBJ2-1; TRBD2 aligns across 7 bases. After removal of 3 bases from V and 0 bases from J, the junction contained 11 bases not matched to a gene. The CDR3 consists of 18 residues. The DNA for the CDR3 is TGTGCCAGCAGTTTCGGGTCTAGCGGAAGCCCCTCCTACAATGAGCAGTTCTTC. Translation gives CASSFGSSGSPSYNEQFF.

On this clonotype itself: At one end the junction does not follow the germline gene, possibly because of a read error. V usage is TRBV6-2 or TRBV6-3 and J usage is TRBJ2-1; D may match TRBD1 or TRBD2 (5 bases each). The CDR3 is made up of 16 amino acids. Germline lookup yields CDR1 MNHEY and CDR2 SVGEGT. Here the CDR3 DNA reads TGTGCCAGCAACCTACGGTGGGACGGCTCCGACAATGAGCAGTTCTTC. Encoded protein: CASNLRWDGSDNEQFF.

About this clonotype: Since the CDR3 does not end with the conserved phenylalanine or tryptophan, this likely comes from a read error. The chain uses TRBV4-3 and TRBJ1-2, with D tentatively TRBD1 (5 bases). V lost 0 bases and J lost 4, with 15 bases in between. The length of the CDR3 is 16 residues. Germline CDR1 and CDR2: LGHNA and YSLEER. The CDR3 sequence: CASSQEQVMTIYGYTS. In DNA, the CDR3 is TGCGCCAGCAGCCAAGAACAGGTTATGACGATCTATGGCTACACCTCC.

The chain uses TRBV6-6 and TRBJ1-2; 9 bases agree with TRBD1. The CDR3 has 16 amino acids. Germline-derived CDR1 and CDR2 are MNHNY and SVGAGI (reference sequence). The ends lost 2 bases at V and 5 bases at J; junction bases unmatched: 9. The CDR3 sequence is CASSYGTGGMSYGYTF. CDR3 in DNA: TGTGCCAGCAGTTACGGTACAGGGGGCATGAGTTATGGCTACACCTTC.

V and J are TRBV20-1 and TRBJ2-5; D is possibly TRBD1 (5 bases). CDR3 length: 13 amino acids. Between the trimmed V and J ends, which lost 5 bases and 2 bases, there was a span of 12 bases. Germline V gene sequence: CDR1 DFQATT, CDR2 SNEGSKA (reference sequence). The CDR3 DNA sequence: TGCAGTGCTCCCCCTTCAGGGCAAGAGACCCAGTACTTC. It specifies CSAPPSGQETQYF.

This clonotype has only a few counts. The CDR3 nucleotides read TGTGCCAGCAGCTTATCGACGGTCGGTGAAAAACTGTTTTTT. Translating it yields CASSLSTVGEKLFF. J is TRBJ1-4 and V is TRBV7-2; D ambiguous. Trimming pared 2 bases from V and 7 bases from J, leaving 11 bases between. CDR1 is SGHTA and CDR2 is FQGNSA in the germline V gene. CDR3 size: 14 residues. The full variable domain, in which reference TRBV7-2 and TRBJ1-4 provide the parts outside the CDR3, is GAGVSQSPSNKVTEKGKDVELRCDPISGHTALYWYRQSLGQGLEFLIYFQGNSAPDKSGLPSDRFSAERTGGSVSTLTIQRTQQEDSAVYLCASSLSTVGEKLFFGSGTQLSVL.

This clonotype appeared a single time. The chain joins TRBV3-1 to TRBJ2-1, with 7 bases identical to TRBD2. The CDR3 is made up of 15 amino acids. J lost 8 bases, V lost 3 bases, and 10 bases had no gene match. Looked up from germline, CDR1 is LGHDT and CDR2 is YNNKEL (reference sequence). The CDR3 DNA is TGTGCCAGCAGCCAGGGAACTGGGAGGGTGCATGAGCAGTTCTTC. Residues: CASSQGTGRVHEQFF.

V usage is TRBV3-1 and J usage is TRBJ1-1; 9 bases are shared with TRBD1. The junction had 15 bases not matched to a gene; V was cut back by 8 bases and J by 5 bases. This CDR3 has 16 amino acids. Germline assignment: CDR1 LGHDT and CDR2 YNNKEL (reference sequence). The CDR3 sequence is CASQQGAKGMRTEAFF. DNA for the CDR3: TGTGCCAGCCAACAGGGGGCAAAGGGGATGAGGACTGAAGCTTTCTTT.

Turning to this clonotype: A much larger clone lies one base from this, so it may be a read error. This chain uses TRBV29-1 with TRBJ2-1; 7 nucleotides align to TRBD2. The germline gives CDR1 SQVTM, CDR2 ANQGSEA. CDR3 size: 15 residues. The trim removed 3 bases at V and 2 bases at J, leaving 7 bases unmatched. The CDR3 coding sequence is TGCAGCGTTGACACTAGCGTGAGGACCTACAATGAGCAGTTCTTC. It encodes CSVDTSVRTYNEQFF.

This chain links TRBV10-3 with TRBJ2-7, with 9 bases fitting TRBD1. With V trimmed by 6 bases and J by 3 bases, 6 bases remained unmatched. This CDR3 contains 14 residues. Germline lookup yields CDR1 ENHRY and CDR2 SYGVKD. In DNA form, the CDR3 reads TGTGCCATCAGCGCGACAGGGGGAAGCTACGAGCAGTACTTC. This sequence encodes CAISATGGSYEQYF.

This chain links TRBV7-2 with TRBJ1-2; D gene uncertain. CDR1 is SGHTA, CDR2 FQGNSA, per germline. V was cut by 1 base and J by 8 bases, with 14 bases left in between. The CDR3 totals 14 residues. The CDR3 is CASSLGGNPMGYTF. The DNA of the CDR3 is TGTGCCAGCAGCTTAGGCGGAAACCCTATGGGCTACACCTTC. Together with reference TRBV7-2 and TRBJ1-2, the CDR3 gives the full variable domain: GAGVSQSPSNKVTEKGKDVELRCDPISGHTALYWYRQSLGQGLEFLIYFQGNSAPDKSGLPSDRFSAERTGGSVSTLTIQRTQQEDSAVYLCASSLGGNPMGYTFGSGTRLTVV.

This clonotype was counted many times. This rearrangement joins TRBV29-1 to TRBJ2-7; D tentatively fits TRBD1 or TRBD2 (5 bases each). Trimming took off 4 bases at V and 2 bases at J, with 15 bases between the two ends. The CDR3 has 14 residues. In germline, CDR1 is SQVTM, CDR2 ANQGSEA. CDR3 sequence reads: CSVVGGDPTYEQYF. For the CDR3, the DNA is TGCAGCGTTGTAGGTGGGGACCCTACCTACGAGCAGTACTTC.

CDR3 in DNA: TGTGCCAGCAGGACTTCAACGCGCTCCCATAGCACAGATACGCAGTATTTT. It translates to CASRTSTRSHSTDTQYF. V gene TRBV12-3 or TRBV12-4 combines with J gene TRBJ2-3; D not certain. V was trimmed by 6 bases and J by 0 bases, leaving 19 bases between them. The CDR3 consists of 17 residues.

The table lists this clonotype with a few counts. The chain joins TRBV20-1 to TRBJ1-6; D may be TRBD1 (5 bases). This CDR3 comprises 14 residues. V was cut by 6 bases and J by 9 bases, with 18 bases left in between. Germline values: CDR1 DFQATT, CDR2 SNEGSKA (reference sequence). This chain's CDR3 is CSAPTPRVSSPLHF. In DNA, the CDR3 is TGCAGTGCACCAACCCCCAGGGTTTCTTCACCCCTCCACTTT.

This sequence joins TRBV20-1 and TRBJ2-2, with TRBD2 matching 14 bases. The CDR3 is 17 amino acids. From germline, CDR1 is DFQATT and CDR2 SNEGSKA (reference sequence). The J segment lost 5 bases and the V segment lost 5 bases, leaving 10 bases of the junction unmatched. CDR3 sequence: CSAEGTSGRAWTGELFF. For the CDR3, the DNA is TGCAGTGCTGAAGGGACTAGCGGGAGAGCATGGACCGGGGAGCTGTTTTTT.

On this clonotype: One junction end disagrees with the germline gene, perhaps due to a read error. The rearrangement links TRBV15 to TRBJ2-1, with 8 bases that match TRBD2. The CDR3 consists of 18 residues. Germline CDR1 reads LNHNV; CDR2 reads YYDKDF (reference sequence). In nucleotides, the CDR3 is TGCGCCACCAGCAGAGTTCGTGGTAGCGGGAAATCCTACAATGAGCAGTTCTTC. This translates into CATSRVRGSGKSYNEQFF.

The CDR3 DNA follows: TGTGCCAGCAGCTTAGGCGGACAGGGTACCAATACAAACATTCAGTACTTC. Translated, it gives CASSLGGQGTNTNIQYF. This chain connects TRBV7-9 to TRBJ2-4; 8 nucleotides align to TRBD1. The J segment lost 6 bases and the V segment lost 1 base, leaving 11 bases of the junction unmatched. The CDR3 sequence is 17 residues long. Germline V lookup: CDR1 SEHNR, CDR2 FQNEAQ (reference sequence).

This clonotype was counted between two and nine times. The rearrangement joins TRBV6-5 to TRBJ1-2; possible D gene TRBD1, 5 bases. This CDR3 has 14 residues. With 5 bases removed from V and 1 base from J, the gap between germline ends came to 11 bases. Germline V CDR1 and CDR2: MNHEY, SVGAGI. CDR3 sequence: CASSTVGGNYGYTF. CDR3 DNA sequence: TGTGCCAGCAGTACGGTCGGGGGTAACTATGGCTACACCTTC.